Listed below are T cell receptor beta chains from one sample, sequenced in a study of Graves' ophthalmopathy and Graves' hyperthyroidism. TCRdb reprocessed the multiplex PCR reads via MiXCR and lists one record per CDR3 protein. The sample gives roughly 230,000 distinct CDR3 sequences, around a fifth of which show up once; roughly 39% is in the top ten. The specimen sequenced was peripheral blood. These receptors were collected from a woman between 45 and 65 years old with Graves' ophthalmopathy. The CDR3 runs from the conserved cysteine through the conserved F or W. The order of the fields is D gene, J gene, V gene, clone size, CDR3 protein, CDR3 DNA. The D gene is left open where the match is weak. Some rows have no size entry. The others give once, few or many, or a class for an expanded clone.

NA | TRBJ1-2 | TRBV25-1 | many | CASSDSAAYGYTF | TGTGCCAGCAGTGACTCGGCAGCCTATGGCTACACCTTC
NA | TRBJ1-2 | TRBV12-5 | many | CASGTGPAGGYTF | TGTGCTAGTGGTACCGGACCCGCCGGGGGCTACACCTTC
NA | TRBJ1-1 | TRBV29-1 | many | CSVAGRMNTEAFF | TGCAGCGTTGCAGGAAGAATGAACACTGAAGCTTTCTTT
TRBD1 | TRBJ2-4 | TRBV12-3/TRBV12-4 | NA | CASSAGGANKHKNIQYF | TGTGCCAGCAGTGCAGGGGGCGCGAACAAACACAAAAACATTCAGTACTTC
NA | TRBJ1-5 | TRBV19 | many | CASSGPGGHPQHF | TGTGCCAGTAGCGGTCCCGGGGGCCATCCCCAGCATTTT
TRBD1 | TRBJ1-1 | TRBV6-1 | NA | CASSGQALSSAFF | TGTGCCAGCTCGGGACAGGCTCTTTCATCGGCTTTCTTT
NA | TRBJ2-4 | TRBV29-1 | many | CSVEERNIQYF | TGCAGCGTTGAGGAGAGAAACATTCAGTACTTC
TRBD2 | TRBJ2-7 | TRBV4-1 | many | CASSQDFALSSGSREQYF | TGCGCCAGCAGCCAAGATTTCGCCTTGTCTAGCGGGAGCAGGGAGCAGTACTTC
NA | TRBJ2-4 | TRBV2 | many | CASRARVTKNIQYF | TGTGCCAGCAGAGCGCGGGTGACCAAAAACATTCAGTACTTC
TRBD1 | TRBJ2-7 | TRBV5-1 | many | CASSMGQGYEQYF | TGCGCCAGCAGCATGGGACAGGGGTACGAGCAGTACTTC
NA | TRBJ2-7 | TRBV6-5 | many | CASSQAAGKTYEQYF | TGTGCCAGCAGTCAGGCAGCGGGTAAAACCTACGAGCAGTACTTC
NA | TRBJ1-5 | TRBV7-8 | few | CASSLESTTYSNQPQHF | TGTGCCAGCAGCTTAGAAAGTACAACCTATAGCAATCAGCCCCAGCATTTT
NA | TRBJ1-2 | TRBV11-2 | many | CASSLWETDYTF | TGTGCCAGCAGCTTATGGGAAACCGACTACACCTTC
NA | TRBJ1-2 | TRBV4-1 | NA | CASSQDTGARGGYTF | TGCGCCAGCAGCCAAGATACGGGGGCGAGAGGTGGCTACACCTTC
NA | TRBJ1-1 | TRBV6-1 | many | CASSATSGLNTEAFF | TGTGCCAGCAGTGCGACGAGCGGGCTGAACACTGAAGCTTTCTTT
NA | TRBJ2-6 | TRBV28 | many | CASSLWRGSGANVLTF | TGTGCCAGCAGTTTATGGCGAGGGTCTGGGGCCAACGTCCTGACTTTC
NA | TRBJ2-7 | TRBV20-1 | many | CSARQGGFYEQYF | TGCAGTGCTCGACAGGGAGGGTTCTACGAGCAGTACTTC
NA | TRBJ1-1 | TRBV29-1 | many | CSARGRLNTEAFF | TGCAGCGCTCGTGGGCGGCTGAACACTGAAGCTTTCTTT
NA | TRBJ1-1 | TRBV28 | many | CASSLGKGFEAFF | TGTGCCAGCAGTCTTGGCAAGGGGTTTGAGGCTTTCTTT
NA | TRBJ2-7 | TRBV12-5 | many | CASGLAPYEQYF | TGTGCTAGTGGTTTGGCCCCCTACGAGCAGTACTTC
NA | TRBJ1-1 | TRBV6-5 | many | CASNRSWNTEAFF | TGTGCCAGCAACCGGTCGTGGAACACTGAAGCTTTCTTT